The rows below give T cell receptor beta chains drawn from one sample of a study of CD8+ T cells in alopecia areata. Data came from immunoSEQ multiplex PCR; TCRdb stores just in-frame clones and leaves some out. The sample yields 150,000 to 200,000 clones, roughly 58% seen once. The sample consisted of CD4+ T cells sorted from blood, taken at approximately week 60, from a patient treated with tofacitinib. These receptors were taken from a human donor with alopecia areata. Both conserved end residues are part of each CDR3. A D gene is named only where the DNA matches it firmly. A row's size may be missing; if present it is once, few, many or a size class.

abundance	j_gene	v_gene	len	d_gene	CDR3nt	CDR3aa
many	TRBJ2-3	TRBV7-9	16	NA	TGTGCCAGCAGCTTACCCGGCGGGGTGAGCACAGATACGCAGTATTTT	CASSLPGGVSTDTQYF
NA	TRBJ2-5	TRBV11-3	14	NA	TGTGCCAGCAGAAAGGGACCAAACCAAGAGACCCAGTACTTC	CASRKGPNQETQYF
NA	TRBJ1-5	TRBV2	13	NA	TGTGCCAGCAGTGAGGTGGCAGGCTTGGCCCAGCATTTT	CASSEVAGLAQHF
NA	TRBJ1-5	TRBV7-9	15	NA	TGTGCCAGCAGCGCCAATACAGGGTCCAATCAGCCCCAGCATTTT	CASSANTGSNQPQHF
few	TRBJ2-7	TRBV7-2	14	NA	TGTGCCAGCAGCCCTCGGCGCAGTGCCTACGAGCAGTACTTC	CASSPRRSAYEQYF
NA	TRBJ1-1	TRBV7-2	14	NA	TGTGCCAGCAGCGTAAGGACGGCGAACACTGAAGCTTTCTTT	CASSVRTANTEAFF
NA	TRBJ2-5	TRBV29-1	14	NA	TGCAGCGTTGCTTTTCTGGGGCCGGGGGAGACCCAGTACTTC	CSVAFLGPGETQYF
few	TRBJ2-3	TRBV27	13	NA	TGTGCCAACCGGGACACTGGCACAGATACGCAGTATTTT	CANRDTGTDTQYF
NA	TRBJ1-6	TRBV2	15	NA	TGTGCCAGCGGGGGGGCCGGGACAAATAATTCACCCCTCCACTTT	CASGGAGTNNSPLHF
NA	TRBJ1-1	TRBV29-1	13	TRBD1	TGCAGCGTCCGGACAGGGGGCAACACTGAAGCTTTCTTT	CSVRTGGNTEAFF
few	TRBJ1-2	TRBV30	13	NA	TGTGCCTGGAGTGGTGGGGCGCACAGTGGCTACACCTTC	CAWSGGAHSGYTF
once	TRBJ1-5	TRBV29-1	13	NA	TGCAGCGTTGATGAAGGGCGAGGACAGCCCCAGCATTTT	CSVDEGRGQPQHF
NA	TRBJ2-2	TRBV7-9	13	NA	TGTGCCAGCAGCTCCATCCCTGTCCGGGAGCTGTTTTTT	CASSSIPVRELFF
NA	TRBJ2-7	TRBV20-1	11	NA	TGCAGTGCTAGACTAGGATACGAGCAGTACTTC	CSARLGYEQYF
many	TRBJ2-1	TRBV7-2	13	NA	TGTGCCAGCAACTTTTGGATGAGTGGTGAGCAGTTCTTC	CASNFWMSGEQFF
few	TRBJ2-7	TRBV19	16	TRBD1	TGTGCCAGTAGTACCTCAGCAAGGACAGGAGCCTACGAGCAGTACTTC	CASSTSARTGAYEQYF
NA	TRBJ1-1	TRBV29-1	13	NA	TGCAGCGTTGTTATATACATGAACACTGAAGCTTTCTTT	CSVVIYMNTEAFF
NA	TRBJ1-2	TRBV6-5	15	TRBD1	TGTGCCAGCAGGCCGACAGGGAGCAAATACTATGGCTACACCTTC	CASRPTGSKYYGYTF
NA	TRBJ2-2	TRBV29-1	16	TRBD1	TGCAGCGTTGTAGTTCGTCGGGCAGGGGGATCCGGGGAGCTGTTTTTT	CSVVVRRAGGSGELFF
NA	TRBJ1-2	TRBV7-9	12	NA	TGTGCCAGCAGTTTAGAGGGACATGGCTACACCTTC	CASSLEGHGYTF
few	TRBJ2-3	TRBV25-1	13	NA	TGTGCCAGCAGTGTCCCCGGCACAGATACGCAGTATTTT	CASSVPGTDTQYF
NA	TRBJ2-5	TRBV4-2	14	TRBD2	TGTGCCAGCAGCCAGGGGACTAGCGGAGAGACCCAGTACTTC	CASSQGTSGETQYF
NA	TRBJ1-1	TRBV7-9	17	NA	TGTGCCAGCAGCTTAAGTGTCCTAGGACGGATGAACACTGAAGCTTTCTTT	CASSLSVLGRMNTEAFF
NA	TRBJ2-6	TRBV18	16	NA	TGTGCCAGCTCACCAGCTGGACGAGCTGGGGCCAACGTCCTGACTTTC	CASSPAGRAGANVLTF
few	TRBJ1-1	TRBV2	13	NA	TGTGCCAGCAGTGAAGCGCGGGCCACTGAAGCTTTCTTT	CASSEARATEAFF
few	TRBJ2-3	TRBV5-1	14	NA	TGCGCCAGCAAGCAGCGACCTAGCACAGATACGCAGTATTTT	CASKQRPSTDTQYF
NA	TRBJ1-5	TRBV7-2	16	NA	TGTGCCAGCAGCTTAGCGCCGGCAGGGACCAATCAGCCCCAGCATTTT	CASSLAPAGTNQPQHF
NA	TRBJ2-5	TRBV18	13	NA	TGTGCCAGCTCACCAGCGACGGCTGAGACCCAGTACTTC	CASSPATAETQYF
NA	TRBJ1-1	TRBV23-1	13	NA	TGCGCCAGCAGGAGGGCGAGGGGCACTGAAGCTTTCTTT	CASRRARGTEAFF
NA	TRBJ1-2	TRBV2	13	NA	TGTGCCAGCGGCAGGGAAATTAACTATGGCTACACCTTC	CASGREINYGYTF
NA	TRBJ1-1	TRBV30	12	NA	TGTGCCTGGAGGGTCCAACACACTGAAGCTTTCTTT	CAWRVQHTEAFF
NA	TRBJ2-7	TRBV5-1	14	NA	TGCGCCAGCAGCTTGGACGGCAGTCCCTACGAGCAGTACTTC	CASSLDGSPYEQYF
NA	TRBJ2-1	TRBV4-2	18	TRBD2	TGTGCCAGCAGCCCACGGACTAGCGGAACCAACTCCTACAATGAGCAGTTCTTC	CASSPRTSGTNSYNEQFF
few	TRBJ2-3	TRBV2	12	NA	TGTGCCAGCAGTGGGGGGCCAGATACGCAGTATTTT	CASSGGPDTQYF
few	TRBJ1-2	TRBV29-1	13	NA	TGCAGCGTAGCGGTGAATACAAACTATGGCTACACCTTC	CSVAVNTNYGYTF
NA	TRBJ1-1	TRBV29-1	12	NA	TGCAGCGTTGAACACGGAAGTACTGAAGCTTTCTTT	CSVEHGSTEAFF
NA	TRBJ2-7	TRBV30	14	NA	TGTGCCTGGAACCTCAATAGTGCGCGAGGCGAGCAGTACTTC	CAWNLNSARGEQYF
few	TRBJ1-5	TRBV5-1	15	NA	TGCGCCAGCAGCTTGGGCGGGGTAGGGAATCAGCCCCAGCATTTT	CASSLGGVGNQPQHF